The 24 T cell receptor beta chains below all came from one sample that was sequenced in a study of blood T cell repertoires in COVID-19. The table came from immunoSEQ multiplex PCR; TCRdb's copy has only in-frame clones and leaves some out. The sample has roughly 220,000 clones, roughly four fifths seen once; the top ten hold 2% to 2.5%. Sequencing used peripheral blood. These receptors were obtained from a woman aged 55-70 years with acute or convalescent COVID-19.

CDR3 sequence: CASSLGQSPNYGYTF. CDR3 bases: TGTGCCAGCAGCTTAGGACAGTCCCCAAACTATGGCTACACCTTC. J is TRBJ1-2 and V is TRBV7-2; possibly TRBD1 for D (5 bases). Trimming cost V 1 base and J 2 bases, with 11 bases left between them. The germline gives CDR1 SGHTA, CDR2 FQGNSA. CDR3 length: 15 residues. The full variable domain, with the rest looked up from reference TRBV7-2 and TRBJ1-2, is GAGVSQSPSNKVTEKGKDVELRCDPISGHTALYWYRQSLGQGLEFLIYFQGNSAPDKSGLPSDRFSAERTGGSVSTLTIQRTQQEDSAVYLCASSLGQSPNYGYTFGSGTRLTVV.

The genes are TRBV19 and TRBJ1-2; 11 bases map to TRBD1. This CDR3 has 19 amino acids. Germline values: CDR1 LNHDA, CDR2 SQIVND (reference sequence). V gave up 4 bases and J gave up 4 bases; unmatched junction bases: 17. As DNA, the CDR3 is TGTGCCAGTAGTACAAACCGGGACAGGGGGACCAAGCCTCGCTATGGCTACACCTTC. Residues: CASSTNRDRGTKPRYGYTF.

The gene calls are TRBV4-3 and TRBJ2-3; tentative D call: TRBD2 (5 bases). Germline V CDR1 and CDR2: LGHNA, YSLEER. V was trimmed by 0 bases and J by 4 bases, leaving 14 bases between them. The CDR3 runs 16 residues. Here the CDR3 reads CASSQDTARRADTQYF. DNA of the CDR3: TGCGCCAGCAGCCAAGATACGGCCCGGCGGGCAGATACGCAGTATTTT.

This clone was seen once. The genes are TRBV9 and TRBJ2-5; no firm D call. The CDR3 is 14 residues long. Trimming removed 5 bases at V and 5 bases at J, with 16 bases between. Germline loops: CDR1 SGDLS, CDR2 YYNGEE. The CDR3, as DNA: TGTGCCAGCAGTCCTAGTCCCAATGGGGAGACCCAGTACTTC. Translation: CASSPSPNGETQYF. Drawing the rest from reference TRBV9 and TRBJ2-5, the complete variable domain is DSGVTQTPKHLITATGQRVTLRCSPRSGDLSVYWYQQSLDQGLQFLIQYYNGEERAKGNILERFSAQQFPDLHSELNLSSLELGDSALYFCASSPSPNGETQYFGPGTRLLVL.

V usage is TRBV7-8 and J usage is TRBJ2-1, with TRBD2 matching over 10 bases. Germline-derived CDR1 and CDR2 are SGHVS and FQNEAQ. This CDR3 comprises 14 residues. Trimming took 2 bases from V and 9 from J; bases not matched to a gene: 4. In nucleotides, the CDR3 is TGTGCCAGCAGCTTAAAAAGCGGGAGGGTTGAGCAGTTCTTC. Translation: CASSLKSGRVEQFF. Full variable domain (outside the CDR3, taken from reference TRBV7-8 and TRBJ2-1): GAGVSQSPRYKVAKRGQDVALRCDPISGHVSLFWYQQALGQGPEFLTYFQNEAQLDKSGLPSDRFFAERPEGSVSTLKIQRTQQEDSAVYLCASSLKSGRVEQFFGPGTRLTVL.

The rearrangement joins TRBV5-1 to TRBJ2-1, with no clear D. The CDR3 loop spans 13 amino acids. V lost 0 bases, J lost 4 bases, and 5 bases lay in between. CDR1 is SGHRS and CDR2 is YFSETQ in the germline V gene. The CDR3 sequence is CASSLGSYNEQFF. As DNA, the CDR3 is TGCGCCAGCAGCTTGGGCAGTTACAATGAGCAGTTCTTC.

V and J are TRBV3-1 (or the pseudogene TRBV3-2) and TRBJ2-3, with TRBD1 identical over 7 bases. V lost 2 bases to trimming and J lost 6 bases; unmatched junction nucleotides: 5. The length of the CDR3 is 14 residues. Germline lookup yields CDR1 LGHDT and CDR2 YNNKEL (reference sequence). CDR3 residues: CASSQMGTADTQYF. CDR3 DNA sequence: TGTGCCAGCAGCCAAATGGGGACAGCGGATACGCAGTATTTT.

The genes are TRBV9 and TRBJ1-1, with D perhaps TRBD1 (5 bases). V gave up 1 base and J gave up 1 base, with 11 bases separating them. This CDR3 contains 15 residues. In germline, CDR1 is SGDLS, CDR2 YYNGEE. The CDR3 sequence: CASSVSHQGNTEAFF. The CDR3 nucleotides read TGTGCCAGCAGCGTATCCCACCAGGGGAACACTGAAGCTTTCTTT.

This clone occurred once. CDR3: CAILGSTDTQYF. The CDR3 nucleotides read TGTGCCATACTAGGGAGCACAGATACGCAGTATTTT. The rearrangement joins TRBV10-3 to TRBJ2-3; TRBD2 is a possible D gene (5 bases). V lost 9 bases to trimming and J lost 0 bases, with 7 bases between them. Germline V gives CDR1 ENHRY, CDR2 SYGVKD. This CDR3 is 12 amino acids long.

V gene TRBV11-3 combines with J gene TRBJ1-5, with D perhaps matching TRBD1 (6 bases). Trimming shortened V by 1 base and J by 6 bases, and 13 bases separated the two germline ends. This CDR3 region has 15 residues. Germline CDR1 SGHNT, CDR2 YENEEA. CDR3: CASSLVLDRGQPQHF. In DNA, the CDR3 is TGTGCCAGCAGCTTAGTTTTGGACAGAGGTCAGCCCCAGCATTTT.

This clone was observed once. The rearrangement uses TRBV5-8 and TRBJ1-2, with D uncertain. This CDR3 has 15 residues. Between the trimmed V and J ends, which lost 1 base and 4 bases, there was a span of 14 bases. Germline V CDR1 and CDR2: SGHTS, YDEGEE. The CDR3 loop is CASSLRAGAVYGYTF. The CDR3 DNA reads TGTGCCAGCAGCTTGAGGGCAGGAGCGGTCTATGGCTACACCTTC.

The genes are TRBV3-1 (or the pseudogene TRBV3-2) and TRBJ1-3; D uncertain. CDR3 length: 15 residues. The V gene's germline CDR1 is LGHDT and CDR2 YNNKEL (reference sequence). V dropped 0 bases and J dropped 0 bases, with 6 bases sitting between them. The CDR3 nucleotides are TGTGCCAGCAGCCAAGACTACAGCTCTGGAAACACCATATATTTT. This encodes CASSQDYSSGNTIYF.

V usage is TRBV5-1 and J usage is TRBJ2-7; no clear D. Trimming removed 0 bases at V and 7 bases at J, with 5 bases between. The CDR3 extends over 11 amino acids. CDR1 is SGHRS, CDR2 YFSETQ, per germline. CDR3 bases: TGCGCCAGCAGCTTGGACACAGAGCAGTACTTC. It codes for CASSLDTEQYF.

In DNA form, the CDR3 reads TGTGCCAGCAGCTTAGGGTCAATCGGAGGCGAGCAGTACTTC. Encoded protein: CASSLGSIGGEQYF. The gene calls are TRBV11-2 and TRBJ2-7; maybe TRBD2 (5 bases). CDR3 length: 14 amino acids. Germline lookup yields CDR1 SGHAT and CDR2 FQNNGV. V shed 1 base and J shed 6 bases, with 13 bases lying between them.

This chain links TRBV19 with TRBJ1-6, with 7 bases matching TRBD1. In germline, CDR1 is LNHDA, CDR2 SQIVND (reference sequence). V lost 4 bases to trimming and J lost 9 bases; unmatched junction nucleotides: 0. This CDR3 has 12 amino acids. The CDR3 nucleotides read TGTGCCAGTAGTAACAGGGGTTCACCCCTCCACTTT. This codes for CASSNRGSPLHF.

V and J are TRBV6-1 and TRBJ1-6; D remains ambiguous. The CDR3 has 14 residues. V was clipped by 3 bases and J by 10 bases, with 13 bases between them. Germline values: CDR1 MNHNS, CDR2 SASEGT. The CDR3: CASSEPAGVSPLHF. CDR3 coding DNA: TGTGCCAGCAGTGAGCCGGCCGGGGTGTCACCCCTCCACTTT.

This CDR3 reads CASSPEVNLLSDTQYF. CDR3 bases: TGTGCCAGCAGCCCCGAGGTGAACCTCCTGTCAGATACGCAGTATTTT. This chain joins TRBV3-1 (or the pseudogene TRBV3-2) and TRBJ2-3, with unresolved D. There are 16 residues in the CDR3. The germline CDR1 and CDR2 sequences are LGHDT and YNNKEL (reference sequence). V lost 4 bases, J lost 4 bases, and 18 bases lay in between.

The genes are TRBV11-3 and TRBJ2-4; TRBD2 might be the D (6 bases). This CDR3 is 16 amino acids long. The germline V and J ends were trimmed by 1 base and 5 bases, with 15 bases remaining between them. Per germline, CDR1 SGHNT and CDR2 YENEEA. This CDR3 reads CASSLGPLADENIQYF. The CDR3 nucleotides read TGTGCCAGCAGCTTAGGGCCCTTAGCGGACGAAAACATTCAGTACTTC.

The chain joins TRBV18 to TRBJ2-2; D possibly corresponds to TRBD1 (5 bases). The CDR3 consists of 13 residues. The ends were cut back, 2 bases at V and 5 bases at J, with 6 bases in the middle. CDR1 and CDR2 from the germline V gene are KGHSH and LQKENI. The CDR3 bases are TGTGCCAGCTCACCAGACAGTACCGGGGAGCTGTTTTTT. This codes for CASSPDSTGELFF.

This clone was seen a single time. The chain combines TRBV27 with TRBJ1-5; D unclear. V lost 5 bases and J lost 2, with 7 bases in between. Per the germline V gene, CDR1 is MNHEY and CDR2 is SMNVEV (reference sequence). The length of the CDR3 is 13 residues. This CDR3 is CASSLLGNQPQHF. The DNA of the CDR3 is TGTGCCAGCAGTCTACTGGGCAATCAGCCCCAGCATTTT.

V and J are TRBV5-1 and TRBJ1-4, with a tentative D call TRBD1 (5 bases). This CDR3 comprises 14 residues. Per germline, CDR1 SGHRS and CDR2 YFSETQ. The V end lost 1 base, the J end lost 4 bases, and 8 bases lay between the germline ends. CDR3 in amino acids: CASSLWGVNEKLFF. In DNA, the CDR3 is TGCGCCAGCAGCTTGTGGGGCGTTAATGAAAAACTGTTTTTT.

The rearrangement uses TRBV4-3 and TRBJ2-1; 7 bases fit TRBD2. There are 16 residues in the CDR3. With V trimmed by 0 bases and J by 4 bases, 6 bases remained unmatched. Germline CDR1 is LGHNA and CDR2 is YSLEER. The CDR3 sequence is CASSQEVQRGYNEQFF. CDR3 in DNA: TGCGCCAGCAGCCAAGAGGTCCAGCGGGGTTACAATGAGCAGTTCTTC.

J is TRBJ2-1 and V is TRBV6-5; TRBD1 agrees at 11 bases. V shed 4 bases, J shed 8 bases, and the junction held 4 bases outside the gene matches. The germline CDR1 and CDR2 sequences are MNHEY and SVGAGI. The CDR3 spans 14 residues. The CDR3 reads CASSSWTGGYEQFF. CDR3 DNA: TGTGCCAGCAGTTCATGGACAGGGGGCTATGAGCAGTTCTTC.

The rearrangement links TRBV28 to TRBJ2-4, with 12 positions matching TRBD2. The germline CDR1 and CDR2 sequences are MDHEN and SYDVKM. After removal of 2 bases from V and 6 bases from J, the junction contained 5 bases not matched to a gene. This CDR3 is built from 16 residues. CDR3 coding DNA: TGTGCCAGCAGTTTAGGGCTAGCGGGGGGGCCAAACATTCAGTACTTC. This gives the protein CASSLGLAGGPNIQYF.